The source of this T cell receptor (beta chain) is a study of graft-versus-host responses after intestinal transplantation. About the study: Recipients underwent multivisceral, liver-intestinal, or isolated intestinal transplants. Induction using anti-thymocyte globulin, followed by tacrolimus and steroids for two to three years, was given to all recipients.

Comments on this clone: Its antigen remains unidentified.

Whole-study findings and limits: Allografts from individuals with graft-donor T cell macrochimerism displayed high graft-versus-host to host-versus-graft clonal ratios. Recipient marrow showed GvH clones, some seen first in ileum or blood.

Libraries were prepared by immunoSEQ multiplex PCR; TCRdb keeps only in-frame clonotypes and omits some of them. The sample includes fewer than 95,000 clones, roughly 91% of them seen just once. This receptor was identified in a human donor who received an intestinal transplant. The material sequenced was unstimulated CD8+ T cells sorted from spleen or lymph node cells, taken before intestinal transplant.

This chain's CDR3 is CASSRQGALNYEQYF. DNA for the CDR3: TGTGCCAGCAGCCGGCAGGGGGCCCTTAACTACGAGCAGTACTTC. This chain links TRBV5-6 with TRBJ2-7, with 8 bases fitting TRBD1. Germline CDR1 is SGHDT and CDR2 is YYEEEE. The CDR3 sequence is 15 residues long. The ends lost 4 bases at V and 3 bases at J; junction bases unmatched: 9.